The 2 T cell receptor beta chains below all came from one sample that was sequenced in a study of control samples from healthy donors and cancer patients. The repertoire was sequenced with immunoSEQ multiplex PCR; TCRdb's copy has only in-frame clones and lacks some. The data hold about 150,000 clones, with roughly 89% observed a single time. Sequenced material: blood. The receptors were sampled from a man aged 25 to 45 in good health.

The chain joins TRBV7-9 to TRBJ2-7; D is undetermined. The germline CDR1 and CDR2 sequences are SEHNR and FQNEAQ (reference sequence). V lost 3 bases and J 4 bases, leaving 10 bases between the germline ends. The CDR3 extends over 13 amino acids. This chain's CDR3 is CASSFPPRYEQYF. CDR3 nucleotide sequence: TGTGCCAGCAGCTTCCCCCCGAGGTACGAGCAGTACTTC.

The V and J genes are TRBV2 and TRBJ2-1; tentatively, D is TRBD2 (6 bases). Germline CDR1 SNHLY, CDR2 FYNNEI. V lost 10 bases and J lost 4, with 17 bases in between. The CDR3 is 14 amino acids. The CDR3 region is CATRPGELYNEQFF. CDR3 coding DNA: TGTGCCACCCGCCCGGGGGAGCTATACAATGAGCAGTTCTTC. Full variable domain (rest looked up from reference TRBV2 and TRBJ2-1): EPEVTQTPSHQVTQMGQEVILRCVPISNHLYFYWYRQILGQKVEFLVSFYNNEISEKSEIFDDQFSVERPDGSNFTLKIRSTKLEDSAMYFCATRPGELYNEQFFGPGTRLTVL.